The rows below give T cell receptor beta chains drawn from one sample of a study of T cell responses to AZD1222 COVID-19 vaccine. Libraries were prepared by immunoSEQ multiplex PCR; TCRdb keeps only in-frame clonotypes and omits some of them. Of 150,000 to 200,000 clones in the sample, about 90% were seen once. The starting material was peripheral blood, obtained 28 days after the second AZD1222 dose. Receptors originate from an adult who received the AZD1222 COVID-19 vaccine. Both conserved end residues are trimmed from each CDR3. Each record gives: CDR3 protein, V gene, CDR3 length.

CDR3: ASTWDRVAEQY
V: TRBV7-2
length: 11

CDR3: ASSFPGFYLNEQF
V: TRBV5-6
length: 13

CDR3: ASNPERDRVYGYT
V: TRBV6-5
length: 13

CDR3: ASSLVTGTGDGYT
V: TRBV5-6
length: 13

CDR3: ASSLLRQLNTEAF
V: TRBV6-5
length: 13

CDR3: ASSMQGGQPQH
V: TRBV19
length: 11

CDR3: ASSIRDPRKPLH
V: TRBV19
length: 12

CDR3: AWSLEKGEQY
V: TRBV30
length: 10

CDR3: ASSLVPGDTQY
V: TRBV5-1
length: 11

CDR3: ASSQYRGSSYEQY
V: TRBV4-2
length: 13

CDR3: SAETEGGGELF
V: TRBV29-1
length: 11

CDR3: ASSYSNLRGEQF
V: TRBV6-2/TRBV6-3
length: 12

CDR3: ASSLGQPRSGNTIY
V: TRBV5-6
length: 14

CDR3: ASGLVGNSPLH
V: TRBV12-5
length: 11

CDR3: ASSEAGTIYNEQF
V: TRBV6-1
length: 13

CDR3: ASSLGGGAGNTIY
V: TRBV27
length: 13

CDR3: ASSLPLMIYGYT
V: TRBV7-9
length: 12

CDR3: ASSPVRRGKDYT
V: TRBV18
length: 12

CDR3: ASIKGINTEAF
V: TRBV10-2
length: 11

CDR3: ASSFDRGRVTEAF
V: TRBV5-6
length: 13

CDR3: ASGLAAGTGIYEQY
V: TRBV12-5
length: 14

CDR3: ASSIAGAANQPQH
V: TRBV19
length: 13

CDR3: ASSERGTELPYEQY
V: TRBV6-1
length: 14

CDR3: ASSETGDDQPQH
V: TRBV9
length: 12

CDR3: ASTPWGPDNEQF
V: TRBV6-5
length: 12

CDR3: ASSRQTGHNEKLF
V: TRBV27
length: 13

CDR3: ASSLRGRGNQPQH
V: TRBV27
length: 13

CDR3: ASSLAVQPQH
V: TRBV12-3/TRBV12-4
length: 10

CDR3: ASSFGTGAFYNEQF
V: TRBV11-2
length: 14

CDR3: AWESPGQKETQY
V: TRBV30
length: 12

CDR3: ASSDLPSVAGLRNEQF
V: TRBV6-4
length: 16

CDR3: ASSQVDMGFVKNEQF
V: TRBV4-1
length: 15

CDR3: ASSPTGLMGSPLH
V: TRBV18
length: 13

CDR3: ASSQGRGTYEQY
V: TRBV4-1
length: 12

CDR3: ATSRDLNTEAF
V: TRBV15
length: 11

CDR3: ASSEGRWRGQGDTQY
V: TRBV2
length: 15

CDR3: ASSQDRRTGANYGYT
V: TRBV4-2
length: 15

CDR3: ASSGGGSNQPQH
V: TRBV9
length: 12

CDR3: ASSQARLAEQY
V: TRBV4-1
length: 11

CDR3: ASSQRQGNDEQF
V: TRBV4-2
length: 12

CDR3: ASSYGTGGEQPQH
V: TRBV6-5
length: 13

CDR3: ASSFSTEHTEAF
V: TRBV6-5
length: 12

CDR3: ASSPTGANEKLF
V: TRBV3-1/TRBV3-2
length: 12

CDR3: ASSSLWPSGGELF
V: TRBV5-1
length: 13

CDR3: ASSGTGRYGYT
V: TRBV9
length: 11